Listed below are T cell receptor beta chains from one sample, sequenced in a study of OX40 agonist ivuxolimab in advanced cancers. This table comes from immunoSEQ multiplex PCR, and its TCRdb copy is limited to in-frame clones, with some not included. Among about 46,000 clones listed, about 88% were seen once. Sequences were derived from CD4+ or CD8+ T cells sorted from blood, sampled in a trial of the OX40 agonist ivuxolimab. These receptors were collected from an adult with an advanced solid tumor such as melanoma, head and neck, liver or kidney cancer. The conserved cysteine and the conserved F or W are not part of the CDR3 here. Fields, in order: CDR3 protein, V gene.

CDR3aa: ASSYRSGARAYEQY
v_gene: TRBV13

CDR3aa: ASSQDGSQPQH
v_gene: TRBV4-3

CDR3aa: ASRHNTGELF
v_gene: TRBV7-9

CDR3aa: ASSLESSYEQY
v_gene: TRBV7-8

CDR3aa: ASSPKGLAGFTDTQY
v_gene: TRBV14

CDR3aa: ASSPTGRETQY
v_gene: TRBV6-5

CDR3aa: ASSPTGGGSYEQY
v_gene: TRBV28

CDR3aa: ASSATGGSTDTQY
v_gene: TRBV6-4

CDR3aa: ASSLGQGAVYGYT
v_gene: TRBV5-1

CDR3aa: ASSGSPNEKLF
v_gene: TRBV7-2

CDR3aa: AWSVPDLAQETQY
v_gene: TRBV30

CDR3aa: ASKVVVEQY
v_gene: TRBV2

CDR3aa: ASSYSGGDLTYEQY
v_gene: TRBV6-5

CDR3aa: ARSLYPTGPYSGNTIY
v_gene: TRBV5-3

CDR3aa: ASRGLAGNTDTQY
v_gene: TRBV6-5

CDR3aa: ATSPNYNEQF
v_gene: TRBV15

CDR3aa: ASSSNLGNTEAF
v_gene: TRBV5-1

CDR3aa: ASSQKVRDSELRPQH
v_gene: TRBV4-1

CDR3aa: ASSRVRPEAF
v_gene: TRBV7-2

CDR3aa: ASRHRTGKNTEAF
v_gene: TRBV5-1

CDR3aa: ASRGGQVSNEKLF
v_gene: TRBV2

CDR3aa: ASSNSLETEAF
v_gene: TRBV18

CDR3aa: ASSFLTSGGAYEQY
v_gene: TRBV11-2

CDR3aa: SAQEAEAF
v_gene: TRBV29-1

CDR3aa: ASSFRVTGELF
v_gene: TRBV28

CDR3aa: ASSASGGAVETQY
v_gene: TRBV7-2

CDR3aa: AWSLQSNQPQH
v_gene: TRBV30

CDR3aa: ASSYHRATEAF
v_gene: TRBV6-6

CDR3aa: ASSQRGSTDTQY
v_gene: TRBV4-1

CDR3aa: ASGESSYNEQF
v_gene: TRBV6-5

CDR3aa: ASSQEWDEQY
v_gene: TRBV4-2

CDR3aa: ASSRPGLAGAENTGELF
v_gene: TRBV2

CDR3aa: ASSRDRAYNEQF
v_gene: TRBV6-5

CDR3aa: ASSVSGANVLT
v_gene: TRBV9

CDR3aa: ASSPPSGKSSYEQY
v_gene: TRBV7-9

CDR3aa: ASSSKTVNTGELF
v_gene: TRBV7-3

CDR3aa: ASGTKNTEAF
v_gene: TRBV21-1

CDR3aa: ASHLDAGKYEQY
v_gene: TRBV18

CDR3aa: ASSKGRQGLNEKLF
v_gene: TRBV21-1

CDR3aa: ASSLASGRYEQY
v_gene: TRBV7-2

CDR3aa: ASSWWDRNTEAF
v_gene: TRBV5-5

CDR3aa: ASSLAGPILGEQF
v_gene: TRBV13

CDR3aa: ASRGGAYSNQPQH
v_gene: TRBV19

CDR3aa: ASSLVVVRTGELF
v_gene: TRBV7-8